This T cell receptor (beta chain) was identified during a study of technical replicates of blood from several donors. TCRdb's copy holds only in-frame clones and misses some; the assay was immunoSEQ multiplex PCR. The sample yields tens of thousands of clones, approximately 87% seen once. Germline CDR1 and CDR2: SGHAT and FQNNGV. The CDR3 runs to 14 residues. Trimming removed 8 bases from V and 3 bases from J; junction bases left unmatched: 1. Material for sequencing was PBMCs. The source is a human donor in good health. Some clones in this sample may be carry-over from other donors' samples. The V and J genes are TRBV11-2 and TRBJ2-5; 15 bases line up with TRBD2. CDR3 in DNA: TGTGCCAGCCGGACTAGCGGGGGGGAAGAGACCCAGTACTTC. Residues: CASRTSGGEETQYF.